This TCR beta chain was recorded in a study of cytomegalovirus exposure and HLA in healthy donors. Whole-study results and caveats: Researchers reported in a later analysis that a missense DCLRE1C variant was tied to TCR beta V- and J-gene trimming. The only immune exposure information that was available was CMV serostatus.

In regard to this clone: What it binds is not known.

The PCR was carried out with 60 Vbeta primers and 13 Jbeta primers. Clones were read by immunoSEQ multiplex PCR, and TCRdb kept only the in-frame ones, dropping some. The sample records around 99,000 clones, roughly 70% being singletons. The TCR originated in a woman in her thirties or forties in good health and CMV-seropositive. Sequencing was carried out using PBMCs.

CDR3 sequence: CASSTGANYGYTF. CDR3 bases: TGTGCCAGTAGTACAGGGGCTAACTATGGCTACACCTTC. This chain uses TRBV19 with TRBJ1-2; a possible D gene is TRBD1 (6 bases). CDR1 and CDR2 (germline): LNHDA, SQIVND (reference sequence). V dropped 4 bases and J dropped 0 bases, with 6 bases sitting between them. The CDR3 consists of 13 residues.